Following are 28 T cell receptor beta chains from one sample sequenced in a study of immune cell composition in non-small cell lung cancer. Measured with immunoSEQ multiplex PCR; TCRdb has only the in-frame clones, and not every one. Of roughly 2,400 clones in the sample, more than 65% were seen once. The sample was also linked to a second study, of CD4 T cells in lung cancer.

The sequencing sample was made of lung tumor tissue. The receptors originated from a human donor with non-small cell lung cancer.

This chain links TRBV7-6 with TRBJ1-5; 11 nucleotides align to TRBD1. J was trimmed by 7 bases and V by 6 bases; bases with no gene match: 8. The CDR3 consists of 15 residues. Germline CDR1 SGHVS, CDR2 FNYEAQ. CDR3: CASSPRTGGGQPQHF. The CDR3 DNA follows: TGTGCCAGCAGTCCCCGGACAGGGGGCGGGCAGCCCCAGCATTTT.

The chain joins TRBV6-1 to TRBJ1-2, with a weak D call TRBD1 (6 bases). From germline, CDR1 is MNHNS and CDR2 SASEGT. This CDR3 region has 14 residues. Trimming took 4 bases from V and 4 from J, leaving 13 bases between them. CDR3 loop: CASSAAGGGYGYTF. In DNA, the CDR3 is TGTGCCAGCAGTGCCGCTGGGGGCGGCTATGGCTACACCTTC.

The CDR3 sequence is CAWSLAAASPLHF. CDR3 nucleotide sequence: TGTGCCTGGAGTTTGGCGGCTGCGTCACCCCTCCACTTT. The chain is built from TRBV30 and TRBJ1-6; the D is unclear. The V gene lost 2 bases and the J gene lost 10 bases, with 12 bases spanning the gap. CDR1 is GTSNPN and CDR2 is SVGIG in the germline V gene (reference sequence). CDR3 length: 13 amino acids.

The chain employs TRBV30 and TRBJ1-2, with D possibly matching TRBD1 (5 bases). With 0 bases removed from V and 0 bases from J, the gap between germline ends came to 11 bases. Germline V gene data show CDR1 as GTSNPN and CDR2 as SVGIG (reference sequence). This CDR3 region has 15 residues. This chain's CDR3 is CAWSVGQVTNYGYTF. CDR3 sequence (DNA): TGTGCCTGGAGTGTGGGGCAGGTGACTAACTATGGCTACACCTTC.

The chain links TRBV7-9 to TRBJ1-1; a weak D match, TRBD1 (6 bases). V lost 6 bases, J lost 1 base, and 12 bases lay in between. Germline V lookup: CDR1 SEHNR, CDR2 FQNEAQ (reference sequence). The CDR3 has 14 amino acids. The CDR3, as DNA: TGTGCCAGCAGGCCAACAGGGACGAACACTGAAGCTTTCTTT. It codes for CASRPTGTNTEAFF.

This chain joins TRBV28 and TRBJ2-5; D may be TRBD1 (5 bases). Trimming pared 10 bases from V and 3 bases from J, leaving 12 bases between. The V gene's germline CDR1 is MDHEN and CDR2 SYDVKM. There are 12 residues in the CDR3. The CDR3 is CATLGQKETQYF. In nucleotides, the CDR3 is TGTGCCACCCTGGGGCAAAAAGAGACCCAGTACTTC. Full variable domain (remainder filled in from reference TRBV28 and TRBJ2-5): DVKVTQSSRYLVKRTGEKVFLECVQDMDHENMFWYRQDPGLGLRLIYFSYDVKMKEKGDIPEGYSVSREKKERFSLILESASTNQTSMYLCATLGQKETQYFGPGTRLLVL.

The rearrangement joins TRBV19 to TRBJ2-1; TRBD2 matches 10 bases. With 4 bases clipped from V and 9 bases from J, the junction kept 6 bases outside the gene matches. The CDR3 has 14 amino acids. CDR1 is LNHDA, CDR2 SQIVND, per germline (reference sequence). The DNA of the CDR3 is TGTGCCAGTAGTAGGAGCGGGAGGGCCACTGAGCAGTTCTTC. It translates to CASSRSGRATEQFF. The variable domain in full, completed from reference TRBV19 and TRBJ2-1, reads DGGITQSPKYLFRKEGQNVTLSCEQNLNHDAMYWYRQDPGQGLRLIYYSQIVNDFQKGDIAEGYSVSREKKESFPLTVTSAQKNPTAFYLCASSRSGRATEQFFGPGTRLTVL.

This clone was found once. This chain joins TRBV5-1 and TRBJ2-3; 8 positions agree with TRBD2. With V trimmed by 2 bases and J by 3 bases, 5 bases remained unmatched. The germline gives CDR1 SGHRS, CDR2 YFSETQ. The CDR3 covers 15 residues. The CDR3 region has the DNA TGCGCCAGCAGCTTTAGCGGGAAGCAGACAGATACGCAGTATTTT. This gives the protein CASSFSGKQTDTQYF.

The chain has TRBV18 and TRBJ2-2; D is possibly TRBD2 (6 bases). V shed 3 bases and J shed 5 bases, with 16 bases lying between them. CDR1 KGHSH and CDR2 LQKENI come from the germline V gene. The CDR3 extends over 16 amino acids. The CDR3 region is CASSPLSAGGTGELFF. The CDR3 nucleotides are TGTGCCAGCTCACCCTTGTCGGCCGGGGGTACCGGGGAGCTGTTTTTT. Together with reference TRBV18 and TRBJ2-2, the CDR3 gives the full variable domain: NAGVMQNPRHLVRRRGQEARLRCSPMKGHSHVYWYRQLPEEGLKFMVYLQKENIIDESGMPKERFSAEFPKEGPSILRIQQVVRGDSAAYFCASSPLSAGGTGELFFGEGSRLTVL.

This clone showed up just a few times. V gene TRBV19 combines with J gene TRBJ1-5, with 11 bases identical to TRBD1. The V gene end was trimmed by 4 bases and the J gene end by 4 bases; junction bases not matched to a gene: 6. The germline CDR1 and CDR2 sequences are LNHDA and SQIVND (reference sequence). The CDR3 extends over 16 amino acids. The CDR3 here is CASSRAGTGGNQPQHF. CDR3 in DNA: TGTGCCAGTAGTAGGGCTGGGACAGGGGGTAATCAGCCCCAGCATTTT. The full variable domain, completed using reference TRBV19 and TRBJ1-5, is DGGITQSPKYLFRKEGQNVTLSCEQNLNHDAMYWYRQDPGQGLRLIYYSQIVNDFQKGDIAEGYSVSREKKESFPLTVTSAQKNPTAFYLCASSRAGTGGNQPQHFGDGTRLSIL.

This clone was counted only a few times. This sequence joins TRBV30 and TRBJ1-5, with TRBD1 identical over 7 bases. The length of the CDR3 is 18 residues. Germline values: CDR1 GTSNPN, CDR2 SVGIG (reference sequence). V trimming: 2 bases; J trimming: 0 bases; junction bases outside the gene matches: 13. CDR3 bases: TGTGCCTGGAGTAGCGGAAGGACAGGCTTCGGTAGCAATCAGCCCCAGCATTTT. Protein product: CAWSSGRTGFGSNQPQHF.

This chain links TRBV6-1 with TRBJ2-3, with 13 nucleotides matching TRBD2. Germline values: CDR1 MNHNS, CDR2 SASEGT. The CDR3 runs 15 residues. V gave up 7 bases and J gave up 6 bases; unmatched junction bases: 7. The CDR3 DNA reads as TGTGCCAGCAAACTAGCGGGAGGGCTAGGGGATACGCAGTATTTT. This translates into CASKLAGGLGDTQYF.

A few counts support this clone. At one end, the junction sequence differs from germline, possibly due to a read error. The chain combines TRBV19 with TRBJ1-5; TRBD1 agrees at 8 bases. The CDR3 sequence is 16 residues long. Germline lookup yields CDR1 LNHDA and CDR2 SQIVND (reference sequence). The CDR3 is CASSIGKGQASQAQHF. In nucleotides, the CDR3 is TGTGCCAGTAGTATAGGGAAGGGACAGGCCAGTCAGGCCCAGCATTTT.

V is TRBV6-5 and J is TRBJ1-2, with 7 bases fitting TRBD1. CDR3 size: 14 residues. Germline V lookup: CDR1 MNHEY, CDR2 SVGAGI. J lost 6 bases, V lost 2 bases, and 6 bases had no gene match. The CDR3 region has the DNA TGTGCCAGCAGTTACAGCCAGGGGGAGAATGGCTACACCTTC. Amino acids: CASSYSQGENGYTF.

The CDR3 DNA follows: TGTGCCAGCAGCAGAACGGGGGCGAACACCGGGGAGCTGTTTTTT. Translation gives CASSRTGANTGELFF. This chain connects TRBV5-6 to TRBJ2-2, with TRBD2 as a possible D gene (6 bases). Germline values: CDR1 SGHDT, CDR2 YYEEEE. Trimming pared 4 bases from V and 0 bases from J, leaving 10 bases between. The CDR3 consists of 15 residues.

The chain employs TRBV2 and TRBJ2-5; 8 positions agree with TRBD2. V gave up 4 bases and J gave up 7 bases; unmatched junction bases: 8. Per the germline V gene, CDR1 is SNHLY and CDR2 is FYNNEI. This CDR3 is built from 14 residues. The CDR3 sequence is CASSGRAGEGTQYF. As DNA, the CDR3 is TGTGCCAGCAGTGGACGAGCGGGAGAAGGGACCCAGTACTTC.

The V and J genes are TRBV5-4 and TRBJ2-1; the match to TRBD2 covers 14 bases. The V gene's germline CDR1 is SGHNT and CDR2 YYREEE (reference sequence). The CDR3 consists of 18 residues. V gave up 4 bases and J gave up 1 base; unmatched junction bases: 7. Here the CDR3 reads CASSPGLAGAGSYNEQFF. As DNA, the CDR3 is TGTGCCAGCAGCCCGGGACTAGCGGGAGCGGGATCCTACAATGAGCAGTTCTTC.

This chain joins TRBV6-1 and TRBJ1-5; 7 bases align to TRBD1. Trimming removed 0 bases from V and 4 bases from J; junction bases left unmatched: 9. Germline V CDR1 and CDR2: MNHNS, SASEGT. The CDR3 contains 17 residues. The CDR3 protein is CASSEAVIGGSNQPQHF. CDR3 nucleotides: TGTGCCAGCAGTGAAGCGGTGATAGGGGGCAGTAATCAGCCCCAGCATTTT.

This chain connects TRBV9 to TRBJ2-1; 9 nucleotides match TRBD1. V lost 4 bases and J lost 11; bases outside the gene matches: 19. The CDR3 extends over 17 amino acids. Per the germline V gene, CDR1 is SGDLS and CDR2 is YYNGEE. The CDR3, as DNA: TGTGCCAGCAGCTTAGTGGGGGGACAGGGAGGGCAGGGACAGCAGTTCTTC. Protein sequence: CASSLVGGQGGQGQQFF. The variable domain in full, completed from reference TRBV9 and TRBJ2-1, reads DSGVTQTPKHLITATGQRVTLRCSPRSGDLSVYWYQQSLDQGLQFLIQYYNGEERAKGNILERFSAQQFPDLHSELNLSSLELGDSALYFCASSLVGGQGGQGQQFFGPGTRLTVL.

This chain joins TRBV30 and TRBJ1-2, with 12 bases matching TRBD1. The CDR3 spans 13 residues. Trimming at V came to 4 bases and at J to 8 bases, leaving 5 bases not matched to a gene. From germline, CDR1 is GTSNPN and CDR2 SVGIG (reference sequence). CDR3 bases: TGTGCCTGGACTACGGGGACAGGGGGCGGCTACACCTTC. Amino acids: CAWTTGTGGGYTF.

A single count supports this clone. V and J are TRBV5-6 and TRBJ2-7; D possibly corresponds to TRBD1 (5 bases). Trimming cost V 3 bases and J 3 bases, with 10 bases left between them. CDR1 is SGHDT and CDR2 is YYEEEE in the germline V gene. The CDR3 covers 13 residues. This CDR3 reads CASSWATVYEQYF. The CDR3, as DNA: TGTGCCAGCAGCTGGGCGACAGTCTACGAGCAGTACTTC.

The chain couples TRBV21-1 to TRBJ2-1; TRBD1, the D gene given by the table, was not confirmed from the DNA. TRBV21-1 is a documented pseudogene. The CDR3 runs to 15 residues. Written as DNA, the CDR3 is TGTGCCAGCAGCTCCCGGACAGTCCCCGCCGGGGAGCAGTTCTTC. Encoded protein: CASSSRTVPAGEQFF.

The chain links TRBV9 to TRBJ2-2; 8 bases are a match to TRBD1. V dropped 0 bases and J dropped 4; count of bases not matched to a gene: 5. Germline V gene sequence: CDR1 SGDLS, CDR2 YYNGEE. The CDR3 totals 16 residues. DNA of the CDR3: TGTGCCAGCAGCGTAGGCGGACAGGGAGCCACCGGGGAGCTGTTTTTT. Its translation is CASSVGGQGATGELFF. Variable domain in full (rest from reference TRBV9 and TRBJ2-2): DSGVTQTPKHLITATGQRVTLRCSPRSGDLSVYWYQQSLDQGLQFLIQYYNGEERAKGNILERFSAQQFPDLHSELNLSSLELGDSALYFCASSVGGQGATGELFFGEGSRLTVL.

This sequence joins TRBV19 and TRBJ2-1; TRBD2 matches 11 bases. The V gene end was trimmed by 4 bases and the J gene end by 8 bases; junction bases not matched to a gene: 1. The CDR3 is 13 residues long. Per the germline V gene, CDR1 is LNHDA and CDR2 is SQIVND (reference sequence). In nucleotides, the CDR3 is TGTGCCAGTAGTAGACTAGCGGGACATGAGCAGTTCTTC. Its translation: CASSRLAGHEQFF. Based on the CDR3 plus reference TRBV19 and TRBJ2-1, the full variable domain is DGGITQSPKYLFRKEGQNVTLSCEQNLNHDAMYWYRQDPGQGLRLIYYSQIVNDFQKGDIAEGYSVSREKKESFPLTVTSAQKNPTAFYLCASSRLAGHEQFFGPGTRLTVL.

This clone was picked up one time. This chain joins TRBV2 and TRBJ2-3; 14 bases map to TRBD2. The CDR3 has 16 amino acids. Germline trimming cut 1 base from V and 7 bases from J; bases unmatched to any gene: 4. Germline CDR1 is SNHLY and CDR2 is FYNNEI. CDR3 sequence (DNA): TGTGCCAGCAGTGAAGGGGGACTAGCGGGAGTTAATACGCAGTATTTT. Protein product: CASSEGGLAGVNTQYF.

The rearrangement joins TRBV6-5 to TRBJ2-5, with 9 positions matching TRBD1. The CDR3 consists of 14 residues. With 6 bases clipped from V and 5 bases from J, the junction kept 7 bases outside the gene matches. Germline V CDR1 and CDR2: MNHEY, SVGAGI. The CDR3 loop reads CASRPGTGFETQYF. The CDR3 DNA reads TGTGCCAGCAGACCTGGGACAGGGTTTGAGACCCAGTACTTC.

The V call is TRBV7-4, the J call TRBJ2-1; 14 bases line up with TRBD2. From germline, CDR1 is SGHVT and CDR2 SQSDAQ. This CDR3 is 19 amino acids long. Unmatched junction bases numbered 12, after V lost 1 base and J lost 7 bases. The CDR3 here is CASSLGTSGRKFCVNEQFF. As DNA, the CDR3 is TGTGCCAGCAGCTTAGGGACTAGCGGGAGGAAATTCTGCGTGAATGAGCAGTTCTTC. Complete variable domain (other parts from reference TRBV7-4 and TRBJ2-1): GAGVSQSPRYKVAKRGRDVALRCDSISGHVTLYWYRQTLGQGSEVLTYSQSDAQRDKSGRPSGRFSAERPERSVSTLKIQRTEQGDSAVYLCASSLGTSGRKFCVNEQFFGPGTRLTVL.

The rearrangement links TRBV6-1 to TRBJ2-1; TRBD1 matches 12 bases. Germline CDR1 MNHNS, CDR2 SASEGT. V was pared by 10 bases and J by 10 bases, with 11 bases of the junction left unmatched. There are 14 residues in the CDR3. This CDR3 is CATIRDRGPREQFF. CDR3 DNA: TGTGCCACCATAAGGGACAGGGGGCCTCGGGAGCAGTTCTTC.